The 2 T cell receptor beta chains presented below share a single source sample, sequenced in a study of response to subunit inactivated influenza vaccine. In TCRdb, the RT-PCR reads were re-called with MiXCR into one record per CDR3 protein. The sample records 650,000 to 850,000 distinct CDR3 sequences, around 13% being singletons. The sample in question was PBMCs from blood, obtained less than 15 days before vaccination. These receptors were obtained from a man aged 45-60 years who received an inactivated influenza vaccine.

This chain joins TRBV28 and TRBJ2-5, with 7 bases that match TRBD1. The length of the CDR3 is 13 residues. CDR1 and CDR2 (germline): MDHEN, SYDVKM. V was pared by 8 bases and J by 1 base, with 4 bases of the junction left unmatched. The CDR3: CASADRVQETQYF. In DNA, the CDR3 is TGTGCCAGCGCTGACAGGGTCCAAGAGACCCAGTACTTC. Full variable domain (remainder filled in from reference TRBV28 and TRBJ2-5): DVKVTQSSRYLVKRTGEKVFLECVQDMDHENMFWYRQDPGLGLRLIYFSYDVKMKEKGDIPEGYSVSREKKERFSLILESASTNQTSMYLCASADRVQETQYFGPGTRLLVL.

V and J are TRBV7-8 and TRBJ2-7, with 15 bases identical to TRBD2. The CDR3 has 17 residues. Germline loops: CDR1 SGHVS, CDR2 FQNEAQ. Losses at the gene ends were 6 bases for V and 2 bases for J; bases not matched to a gene: 8. CDR3 protein: CASSPGLAGGLAYEQYF. The CDR3 nucleotides read TGTGCCAGCAGTCCGGGACTAGCGGGGGGACTTGCCTACGAGCAGTACTTC.